Listed below are T cell receptor beta chains from one sample, sequenced in a study of cytomegalovirus exposure and HLA in healthy donors. Profiled with immunoSEQ multiplex PCR; TCRdb holds only in-frame clones, not every one. The data contain some 150,000 clones, 60% to 85% of them singletons. The material sequenced was PBMCs. The receptors were sampled from a woman aged 40-49 years in good health and CMV-seronegative. Both conserved end residues are part of each CDR3.

>13|TRBV18|TRBJ1-5
CASSPRTDSPQHF
>15|TRBV9|TRBJ1-1
CASSVGQGSYTEAFF
>16|TRBV7-9|TRBJ1-6
CSSSPPGRGYNSPLHF
>15|TRBV10-3|TRBJ2-7
CAILDQGAPLSEQYF
>15|TRBV5-1|TRBJ2-7
CASSLGAAGGREQYF
>15|TRBV10-2|TRBJ2-3
CASSGRGHLGDTQYF
>14|TRBV18|TRBJ2-1
CASSPGQIFNEQFF
>12|TRBV29-1|TRBJ1-2
CSARTGYYGYTF
>14|TRBV7-2|TRBJ1-1
CASSLQGHYTEAFF
>15|TRBV5-4|TRBJ2-5
CASSRKDRAGETQYF
>12|TRBV7-2|TRBJ1-2
CASSLERGARTF
>16|TRBV19|TRBJ2-2
CASSPPSGGAPGELFF
>14|TRBV27|TRBJ2-7
CASSFQTAAYEQYF
>13|TRBV5-1|TRBJ1-2
CASSLDSYYGYTF
>15|TRBV19|TRBJ2-7
CASSTGTGNSYEQYF
>15|TRBV7-2|TRBJ2-5
CASSAPDRMQETQYF
>15|TRBV6-4|TRBJ2-1
CASSPGGGENNEQFF
>13|TRBV6-6|TRBJ1-1
CASSYGAPPEAFF
>13|TRBV28|TRBJ2-5
CASSLQGQETQYF
>15|TRBV4-3|TRBJ2-7
CASSQAHQGTYEQYF
>16|TRBV18|TRBJ1-3
CASSAGQANSGNTIYF
>14|TRBV12-5|TRBJ1-5
CASGTGEAGQPQHF
>15|TRBV6-5|TRBJ1-6
CASSYSAGKNSPLHF
>14|TRBV25-1|TRBJ1-2
CASSENDRGGGYTF
>16|TRBV19|TRBJ2-7
CASSMATGPPWYEQYF
>14|TRBV30|TRBJ2-3
CAWSLTGRADTQYF
>13|TRBV7-2|TRBJ1-1
CASSSRAGDHAFF
>14|TRBV10-3|TRBJ1-2
CAISEPTDRDGYTF
>15|TRBV27|TRBJ2-7
CASSRTGTQTYEQYF
>14|TRBV6-5|TRBJ2-5
CASSFLASQETQYF
>13|TRBV5-1|TRBJ2-7
CASSLSSSYEQYF
>15|TRBV2|TRBJ2-3
CASSETFPSTDTQYF
>15|TRBV5-1|TRBJ1-6
CASSLARPSDSPLHF
>17|TRBV7-7|TRBJ2-2
CASSLDLGRGTAGELFF
>17|TRBV7-9|TRBJ2-3
CASSLGQGVSSADTQYF
>15|TRBV13|TRBJ1-4
CASTSGESVDEKLFF
>17|TRBV11-3|TRBJ1-6
CASTHPNRGDLNSPLHF
>12|TRBV6-5|TRBJ1-1
CASSYGDREAFF
>18|TRBV11-3|TRBJ2-6
CASSPSGTRASGANVLTF
>12|TRBV5-5|TRBJ1-5
CASARVNQPQHF
>15|TRBV7-2|TRBJ1-4
CASSWGDSFNEKLFF
>14|TRBV10-3|TRBJ2-2
CAITPQGAPGELFF
>14|TRBV6-5|TRBJ2-3
CASKGEGNTDTQYF
>16|TRBV9|TRBJ2-1
CASSVGRGLARNEQFF
>16|TRBV4-1|TRBJ1-5
CASSQPSTGDRVPQHF
>15|TRBV7-4|TRBJ1-5
CASSLRGQSNQPQHF
>15|TRBV2|TRBJ2-5
CASSEVAGVQETQYF
>14|TRBV19|TRBJ2-7
CASSSGTGPYEQYF
>14|TRBV18|TRBJ2-3
CASSPLASTDTQYF
>13|TRBV27|TRBJ2-7
CASSYRQTYEQYF